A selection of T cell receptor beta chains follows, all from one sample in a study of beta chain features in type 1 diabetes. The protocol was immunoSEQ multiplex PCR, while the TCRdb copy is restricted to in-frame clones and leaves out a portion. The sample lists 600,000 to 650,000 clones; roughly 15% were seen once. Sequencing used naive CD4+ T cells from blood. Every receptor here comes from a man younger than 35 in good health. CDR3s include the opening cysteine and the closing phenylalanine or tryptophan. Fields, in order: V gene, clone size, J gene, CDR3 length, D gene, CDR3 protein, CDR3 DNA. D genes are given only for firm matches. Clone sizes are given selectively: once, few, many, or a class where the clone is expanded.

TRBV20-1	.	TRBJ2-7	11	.	CSASSKYEQYF	TGCAGTGCTAGTAGTAAATACGAGCAGTACTTC
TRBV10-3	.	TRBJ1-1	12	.	CAIGRGPTEAFF	TGTGCCATCGGGCGGGGTCCCACTGAAGCTTTCTTT
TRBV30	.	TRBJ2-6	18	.	CARITRAGDSAGANVLTF	TGTGCCAGAATTACGCGGGCAGGAGACAGCGCTGGGGCCAACGTCCTGACTTTC
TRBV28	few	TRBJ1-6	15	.	CASSLLLSFSSPLHF	TGTGCCAGCAGTTTATTGTTGTCTTTCTCTTCACCCCTCCACTTT
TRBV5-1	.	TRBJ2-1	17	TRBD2	CASRPNVAGSSYNEQFF	TGCGCCAGCAGACCTAATGTAGCGGGTAGCTCCTACAATGAGCAGTTCTTC
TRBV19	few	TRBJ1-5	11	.	CASSASSRLHF	TGTGCCAGTAGTGCCTCGAGTAGGTTGCATTTT
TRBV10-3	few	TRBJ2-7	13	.	CAVMGAQTYEQYF	TGTGCGGTCATGGGGGCGCAAACCTACGAGCAGTACTTC
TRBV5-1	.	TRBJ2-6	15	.	CASSLMSSGANVLTF	TGCGCCAGCAGCTTGATGAGCTCTGGGGCCAACGTCCTGACTTTC
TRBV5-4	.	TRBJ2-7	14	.	CASSLAVQGYEQYF	TGTGCCAGCAGCTTGGCCGTACAGGGCTACGAGCAGTACTTC
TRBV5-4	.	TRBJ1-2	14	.	CASSSTGRSYGYTF	TGTGCCAGCAGCTCAACGGGACGGAGCTATGGCTACACCTTC
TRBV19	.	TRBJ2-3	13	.	CASRDFSTDTQYF	TGTGCCAGCAGGGATTTTAGCACAGATACGCAGTATTTT
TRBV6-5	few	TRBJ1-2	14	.	CASRIPGLFYGYTF	TGTGCCAGCAGGATACCGGGGCTCTTCTATGGCTACACCTTC
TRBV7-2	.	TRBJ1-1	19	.	CASSLAVEAGQPRSTEAFF	TGTGCCAGCAGCTTAGCGGTGGAGGCTGGACAGCCAAGAAGCACTGAAGCTTTCTTT
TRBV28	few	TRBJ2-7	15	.	CASSSYRTVDYEQYF	TGTGCCAGCAGTTCATACAGAACGGTGGACTACGAGCAGTACTTC
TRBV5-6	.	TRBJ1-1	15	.	CASSPLSGGNTEAFF	TGTGCCAGCAGCCCCCTTAGCGGGGGGAACACTGAAGCTTTCTTT
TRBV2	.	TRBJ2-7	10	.	CASSPFFQYF	TGTGCCAGCAGTCCATTTTTTCAGTACTTC
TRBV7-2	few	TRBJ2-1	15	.	CASSVNLVGGNEQFF	TGTGCCAGCAGCGTTAATTTGGTAGGTGGGAATGAGCAGTTCTTC
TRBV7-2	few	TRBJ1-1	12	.	CASVGGNTEAFF	TGTGCCTCCGTCGGGGGCAACACTGAAGCTTTCTTT
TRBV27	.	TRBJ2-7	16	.	CASSLRIGLGFYEQYF	TGTGCCAGCAGTTTAAGAATCGGGTTGGGATTCTACGAGCAGTACTTC
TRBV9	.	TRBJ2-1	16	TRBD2	CASSARTSGTYNEQFF	TGTGCCAGCAGCGCCAGGACTAGCGGGACCTACAATGAGCAGTTCTTC
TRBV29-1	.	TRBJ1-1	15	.	CSVRPHLKKDTEAFF	TGCAGCGTTCGCCCCCACCTCAAAAAGGACACTGAAGCTTTCTTT
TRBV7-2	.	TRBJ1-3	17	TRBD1	CASSLVGTANSGNTIYF	TGTGCCAGCAGCTTAGTAGGGACAGCGAACTCTGGAAACACCATATATTTT
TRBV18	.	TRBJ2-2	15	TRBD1	CASSQRQGNTGELFF	TGTGCCAGCTCACAGCGACAGGGGAACACCGGGGAGCTGTTTTTT
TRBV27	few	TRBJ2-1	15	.	CASSFRAGRYNEQFF	TGTGCCAGCAGTTTTAGGGCAGGGAGATACAATGAGCAGTTCTTC
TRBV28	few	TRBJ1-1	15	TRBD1	CASSPADRVNTEAFF	TGTGCCAGCAGTCCCGCGGACAGGGTGAACACTGAAGCTTTCTTT
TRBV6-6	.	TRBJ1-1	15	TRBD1	CASSYQGGLRTEAFF	TGTGCCAGCAGTTATCAGGGGGGATTGCGCACTGAAGCTTTCTTT
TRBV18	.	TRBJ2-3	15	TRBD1	CASSPGTGLTDTQYF	TGTGCCAGCTCACCGGGGACAGGGCTAACAGATACGCAGTATTTT
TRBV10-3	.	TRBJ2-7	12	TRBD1	CAIRQGAYEQYF	TGTGCCATCAGACAGGGGGCCTACGAGCAGTACTTC
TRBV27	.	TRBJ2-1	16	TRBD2	CASSMERLASGGEQFF	TGTGCCAGCAGTATGGAGCGACTAGCCTCAGGCGGGGAGCAGTTCTTC
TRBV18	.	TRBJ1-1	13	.	CASSPKENTEAFF	TGTGCCAGCTCACCCAAGGAGAACACTGAAGCTTTCTTT
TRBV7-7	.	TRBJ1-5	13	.	CASTTRQDQPQHF	TGTGCCAGCACCACCCGACAGGATCAGCCCCAGCATTTT
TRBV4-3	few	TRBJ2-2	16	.	CASSQAKQTPSGELFF	TGCGCCAGCAGCCAAGCGAAACAGACACCGTCCGGGGAGCTGTTTTTT
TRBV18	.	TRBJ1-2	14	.	CASSPAQGAYGYTF	TGTGCCAGCTCACCCGCCCAGGGTGCGTATGGCTACACCTTC
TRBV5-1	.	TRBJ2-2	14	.	CASSLTAGAGELFF	TGCGCCAGCAGCTTAACAGCAGGAGCCGGGGAGCTGTTTTTT
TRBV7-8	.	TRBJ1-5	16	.	CAKPREPGVGNQPQHF	TGTGCCAAACCGAGGGAGCCCGGGGTTGGCAATCAGCCCCAGCATTTT
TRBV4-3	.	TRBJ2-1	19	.	CASSQGGPSKTGNYNEQFF	TGCGCCAGCAGCCAAGGGGGGCCAAGTAAAACCGGGAACTACAATGAGCAGTTCTTC
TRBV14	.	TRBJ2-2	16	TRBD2	CASSQVTSGSGGELFF	TGTGCCAGCAGCCAAGTGACTAGCGGGAGTGGCGGGGAGCTGTTTTTT
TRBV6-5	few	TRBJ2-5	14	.	CASSYQSLGETQYF	TGTGCCAGCAGTTACCAGAGTCTGGGGGAGACCCAGTACTTC
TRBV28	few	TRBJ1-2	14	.	CASSLLERGYGYTF	TGTGCCAGCAGTTTACTCGAAAGGGGCTATGGCTACACCTTC
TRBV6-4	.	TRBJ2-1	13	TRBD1	CARGNRQGYEQFF	TGTGCCAGAGGTAACCGACAGGGGTATGAGCAGTTCTTC
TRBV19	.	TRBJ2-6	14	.	CASSRSSGANVLTF	TGTGCCAGTAGTCGAAGCTCTGGGGCCAACGTCCTGACTTTC
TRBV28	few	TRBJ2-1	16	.	CASSSISFMTANEQFF	TGTGCCAGCAGTTCCATAAGCTTTATGACAGCCAATGAGCAGTTCTTC